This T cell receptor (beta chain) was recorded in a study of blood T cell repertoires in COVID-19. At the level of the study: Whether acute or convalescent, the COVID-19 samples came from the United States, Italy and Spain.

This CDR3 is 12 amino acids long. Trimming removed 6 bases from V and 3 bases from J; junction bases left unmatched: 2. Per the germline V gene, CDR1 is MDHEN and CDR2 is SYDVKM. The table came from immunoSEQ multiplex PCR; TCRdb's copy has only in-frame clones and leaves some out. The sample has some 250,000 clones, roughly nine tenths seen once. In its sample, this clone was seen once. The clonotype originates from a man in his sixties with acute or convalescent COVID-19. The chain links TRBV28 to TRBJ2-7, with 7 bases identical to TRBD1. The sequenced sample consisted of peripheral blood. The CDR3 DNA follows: TGTGCCAGCAGGAGGGACAGCTACGAGCAGTACTTC. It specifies CASRRDSYEQYF.